Below, 2 T cell receptor beta chains from the same sample are listed, as sequenced in a study of cytomegalovirus exposure and HLA in healthy donors. The PCR made use of 60 Vbeta and 13 Jbeta primers. Generated by immunoSEQ multiplex PCR, the TCRdb table keeps only in-frame clones and is missing some. The table includes 150,000 to 200,000 clones, 70% to 80% detected once. The specimen sequenced was PBMCs. The receptors here all came from a woman in her fifties or sixties in good health and CMV-seronegative.

The chain recombines TRBV10-3 with TRBJ2-7; 7 bases agree with TRBD2. The length of the CDR3 is 14 residues. V was clipped by 10 bases and J by 9 bases; unmatched bases: 18. The germline V gene encodes CDR1 ENHRY and CDR2 SYGVKD. CDR3 loop: CATVPGLTLGGQYF. The DNA for the CDR3 is TGTGCCACTGTACCGGGACTAACCCTCGGGGGGCAGTACTTC.

The chain joins TRBV21-1 to TRBJ1-1; the DNA was not used to check the table's D call, TRBD1. TRBV21-1 is a pseudogene segment. The CDR3 length is 13 residues. CDR3 coding DNA: TGTGCCGGCCGATTGACAGGGTTGACTGAAGCTTTCTTT. As protein: CAGRLTGLTEAFF.